This T cell receptor beta chain was documented in a study of cytomegalovirus exposure and HLA in healthy donors. Across the whole study: Among roughly 180 million T cells, an earlier analysis found roughly 120 million unique TCR beta sequences. Study-wide results and caveats: TCR beta sequences reportedly predicted most subjects' HLA-A and HLA-B alleles accurately. An analysis that was carried out later associated approximately 15,000 TCR beta sequences with HLA alleles at 0.05 false discovery rate.

The primer mix had 60 Vbeta and 13 Jbeta primers. Sequenced by immunoSEQ multiplex PCR; TCRdb stores in-frame clones only, minus some. The sample holds 150,000 to 180,000 clones, 82% seen once. Germline CDR1 is SGDLS and CDR2 is YYNGEE. This CDR3 comprises 16 residues. Unmatched junction bases numbered 11, after V lost 4 bases and J lost 3 bases. This clone appeared once. Antigen specificity is unknown. The chain employs TRBV9 and TRBJ2-3; 7 bases align to TRBD2. The sample comprised PBMCs. The receptor was derived from a woman between 45 and 65 years old in good health and CMV-seropositive. DNA for the CDR3: TGTGCCAGCAGCCAATGGGTGGGGGAGGGGACAGATACGCAGTATTTT. Its protein product is CASSQWVGEGTDTQYF.